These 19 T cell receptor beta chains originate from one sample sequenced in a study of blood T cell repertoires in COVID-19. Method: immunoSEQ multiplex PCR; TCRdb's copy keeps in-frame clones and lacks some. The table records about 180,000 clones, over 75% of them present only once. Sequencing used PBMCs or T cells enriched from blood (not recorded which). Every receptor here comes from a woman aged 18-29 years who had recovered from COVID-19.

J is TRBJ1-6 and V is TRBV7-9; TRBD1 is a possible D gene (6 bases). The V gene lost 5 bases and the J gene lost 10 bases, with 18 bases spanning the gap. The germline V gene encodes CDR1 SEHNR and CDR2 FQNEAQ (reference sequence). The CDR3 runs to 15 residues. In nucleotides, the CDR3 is TGTGCCAGCAGCCACGTTAGACAGGAAGAATCACCCCTCCACTTT. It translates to CASSHVRQEESPLHF.

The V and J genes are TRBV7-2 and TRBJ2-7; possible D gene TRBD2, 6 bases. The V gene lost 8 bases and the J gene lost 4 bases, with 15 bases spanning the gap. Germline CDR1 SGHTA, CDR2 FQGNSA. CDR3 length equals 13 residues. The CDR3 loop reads CASASGLTYEQYF. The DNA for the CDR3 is TGTGCCAGCGCTTCGGGACTGACATACGAGCAGTACTTC.

CDR3 region: CASSIASPGTSGIEQYF. The CDR3, as DNA: TGTGCCAGTAGTATAGCATCCCCCGGGACTAGCGGGATCGAGCAGTACTTC. This rearrangement joins TRBV19 to TRBJ2-7; TRBD2 matches 13 bases. The CDR3 length is 17 residues. Germline loops: CDR1 LNHDA, CDR2 SQIVND (reference sequence). Losses at the gene ends were 1 base for V and 6 bases for J; bases not matched to a gene: 9.

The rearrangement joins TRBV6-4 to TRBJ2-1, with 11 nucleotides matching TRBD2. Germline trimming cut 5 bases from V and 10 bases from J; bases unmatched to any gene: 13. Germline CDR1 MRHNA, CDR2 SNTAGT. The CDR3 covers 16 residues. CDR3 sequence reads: CASSPEGTSGSREQFF. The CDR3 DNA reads TGTGCCAGCAGTCCCGAGGGGACTAGCGGTTCTCGGGAGCAGTTCTTC.

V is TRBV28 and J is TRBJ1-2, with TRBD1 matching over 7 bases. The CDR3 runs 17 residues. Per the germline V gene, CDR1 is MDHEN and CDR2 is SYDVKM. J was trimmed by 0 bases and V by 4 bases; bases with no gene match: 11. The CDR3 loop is CASSSISGQRANYGYTF. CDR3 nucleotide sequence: TGTGCCAGCAGTTCAATATCGGGACAGAGGGCTAACTATGGCTACACCTTC.

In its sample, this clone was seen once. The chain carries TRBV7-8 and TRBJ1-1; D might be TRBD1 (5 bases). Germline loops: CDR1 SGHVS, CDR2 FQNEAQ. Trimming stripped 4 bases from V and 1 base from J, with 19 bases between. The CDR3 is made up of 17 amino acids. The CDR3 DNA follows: TGTGCCAGCAGCTCAGGGTGGGTTGGTCAAAAGAACACTGAAGCTTTCTTT. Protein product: CASSSGWVGQKNTEAFF.

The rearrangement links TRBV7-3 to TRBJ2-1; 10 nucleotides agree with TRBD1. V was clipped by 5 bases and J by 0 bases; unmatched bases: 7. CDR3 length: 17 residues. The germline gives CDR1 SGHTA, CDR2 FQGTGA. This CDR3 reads CASSPRTGGSSYNEQFF. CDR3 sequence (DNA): TGTGCCAGCAGCCCGCGGACAGGGGGGAGCTCCTACAATGAGCAGTTCTTC.

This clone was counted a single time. CDR3 DNA: TGTGCCAGCAGTCAGGCTTGGGACACTGAAGCTTTCTTT. This sequence encodes CASSQAWDTEAFF. The chain carries TRBV28 and TRBJ1-1; D is uncertain. The CDR3 is 13 amino acids. The V gene lost 5 bases and the J gene lost 3 bases, with 10 bases spanning the gap. Germline V CDR1 and CDR2: MDHEN, SYDVKM.

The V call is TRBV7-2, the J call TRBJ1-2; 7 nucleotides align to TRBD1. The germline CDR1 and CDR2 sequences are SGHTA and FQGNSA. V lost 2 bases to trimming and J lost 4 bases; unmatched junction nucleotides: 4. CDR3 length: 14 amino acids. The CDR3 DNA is TGTGCCAGCAGCTTAACCGGACAGGCCTATGGCTACACCTTC. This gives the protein CASSLTGQAYGYTF.

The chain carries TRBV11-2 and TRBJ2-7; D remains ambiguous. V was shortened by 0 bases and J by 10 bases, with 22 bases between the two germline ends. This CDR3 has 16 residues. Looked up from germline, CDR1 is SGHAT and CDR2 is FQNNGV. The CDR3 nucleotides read TGTGCCAGCAGCTTAGATCGCCCCCAAAGACAAGCCTACCAGTACTTC. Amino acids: CASSLDRPQRQAYQYF. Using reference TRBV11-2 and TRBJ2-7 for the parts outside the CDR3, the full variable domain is EAGVAQSPRYKIIEKRQSVAFWCNPISGHATLYWYQQILGQGPKLLIQFQNNGVVDDSQLPKDRFSAERLKGVDSTLKIQPAKLEDSAVYLCASSLDRPQRQAYQYFGPGTRLTVT.

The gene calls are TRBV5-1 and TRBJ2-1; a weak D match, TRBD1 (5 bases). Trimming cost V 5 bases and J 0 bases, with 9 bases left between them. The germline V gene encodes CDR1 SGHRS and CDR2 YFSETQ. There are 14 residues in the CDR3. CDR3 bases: TGCGCCAGCAGTTTAGGGGACTCCTACAATGAGCAGTTCTTC. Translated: CASSLGDSYNEQFF.

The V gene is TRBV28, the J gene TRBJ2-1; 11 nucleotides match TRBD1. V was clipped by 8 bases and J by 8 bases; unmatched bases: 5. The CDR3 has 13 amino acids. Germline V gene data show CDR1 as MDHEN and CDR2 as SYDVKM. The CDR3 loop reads CASSGQGAYEQFF. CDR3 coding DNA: TGTGCCAGCTCAGGACAGGGGGCGTATGAGCAGTTCTTC.

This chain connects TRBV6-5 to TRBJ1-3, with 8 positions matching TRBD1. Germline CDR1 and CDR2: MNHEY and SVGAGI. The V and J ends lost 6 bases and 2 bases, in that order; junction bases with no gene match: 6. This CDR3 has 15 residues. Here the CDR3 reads CASRPQGATGNTIYF. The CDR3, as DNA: TGTGCCAGCAGGCCCCAGGGGGCGACTGGAAACACCATATATTTT.

CDR3 DNA sequence: TGTGCCAGCAGCCCCACAGGGGGCGCCTATGGCTACACCTTC. This translates into CASSPTGGAYGYTF. This chain joins TRBV7-9 and TRBJ1-2; 9 bases map to TRBD1. V dropped 5 bases and J dropped 4; count of bases not matched to a gene: 5. This CDR3 has 14 residues. Germline CDR1 is SEHNR and CDR2 is FQNEAQ (reference sequence).

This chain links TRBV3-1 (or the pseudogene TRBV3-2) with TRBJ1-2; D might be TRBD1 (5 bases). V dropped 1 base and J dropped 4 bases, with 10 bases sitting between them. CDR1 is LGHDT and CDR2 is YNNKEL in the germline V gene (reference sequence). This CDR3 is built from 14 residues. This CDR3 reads CASSQVTGPYGYTF. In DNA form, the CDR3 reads TGTGCCAGCAGCCAAGTAACAGGACCCTATGGCTACACCTTC.

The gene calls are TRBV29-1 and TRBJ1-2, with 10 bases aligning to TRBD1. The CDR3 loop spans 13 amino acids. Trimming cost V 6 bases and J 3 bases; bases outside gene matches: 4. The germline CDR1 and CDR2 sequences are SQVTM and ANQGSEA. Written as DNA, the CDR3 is TGCAGCGTAACCGGACAGGGGGACTATGGCTACACCTTC. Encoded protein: CSVTGQGDYGYTF.

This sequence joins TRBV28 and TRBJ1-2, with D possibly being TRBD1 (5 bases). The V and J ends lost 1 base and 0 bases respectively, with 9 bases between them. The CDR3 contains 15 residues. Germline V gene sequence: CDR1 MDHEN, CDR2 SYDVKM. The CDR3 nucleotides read TGTGCCAGCAGTTTATTCTCGGGGGCTAACTATGGCTACACCTTC. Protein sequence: CASSLFSGANYGYTF.

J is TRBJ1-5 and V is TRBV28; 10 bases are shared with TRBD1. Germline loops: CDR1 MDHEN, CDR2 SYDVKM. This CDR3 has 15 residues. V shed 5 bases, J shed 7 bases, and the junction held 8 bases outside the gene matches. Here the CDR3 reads CASSPPGQGRQPQHF. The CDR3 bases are TGTGCCAGCAGTCCCCCGGGACAGGGGAGACAGCCCCAGCATTTT.

CDR3 in amino acids: CASQWENAPDTQYF. CDR3 sequence (DNA): TGTGCCAGTCAGTGGGAGAATGCCCCAGATACGCAGTATTTT. J is TRBJ2-3 and V is TRBV6-5, with D perhaps matching TRBD2 (5 bases). This CDR3 contains 14 residues. CDR1 is MNHEY, CDR2 SVGAGI, per germline. Deletions cut 9 bases from V and 4 bases from J, with 17 bases between.